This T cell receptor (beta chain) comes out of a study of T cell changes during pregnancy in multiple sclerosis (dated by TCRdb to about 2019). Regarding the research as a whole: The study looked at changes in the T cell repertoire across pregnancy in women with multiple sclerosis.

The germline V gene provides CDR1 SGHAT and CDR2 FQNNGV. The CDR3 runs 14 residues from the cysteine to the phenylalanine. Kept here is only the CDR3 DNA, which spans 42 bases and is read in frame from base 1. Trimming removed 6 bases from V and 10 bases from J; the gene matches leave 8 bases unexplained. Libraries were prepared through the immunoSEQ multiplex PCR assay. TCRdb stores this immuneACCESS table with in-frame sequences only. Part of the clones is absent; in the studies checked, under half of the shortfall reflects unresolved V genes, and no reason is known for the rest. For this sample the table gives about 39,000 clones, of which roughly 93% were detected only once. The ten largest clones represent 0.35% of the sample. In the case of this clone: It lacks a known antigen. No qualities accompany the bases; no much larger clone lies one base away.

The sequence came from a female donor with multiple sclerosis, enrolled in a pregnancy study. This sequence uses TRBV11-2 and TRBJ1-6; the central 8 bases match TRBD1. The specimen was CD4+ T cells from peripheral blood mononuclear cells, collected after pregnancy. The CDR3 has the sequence CASSPRGLGSPLHF. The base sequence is TGTGCCAGCAGTCCCAGGGGGCTCGGGTCACCCCTCCACTTT. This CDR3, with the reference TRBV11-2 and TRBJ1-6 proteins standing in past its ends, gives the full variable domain EAGVAQSPRYKIIEKRQSVAFWCNPISGHATLYWYQQILGQGPKLLIQFQNNGVVDDSQLPKDRFSAERLKGVDSTLKIQPAKLEDSAVYLCASSPRGLGSPLHFGNGTRLTVT.